This TCR beta chain is from a study of vaccination and CD4 T cells after COVID-19. For the study at large: Comprising six males and four females, the convalescent participants counted two Hispanic individuals among them.

Remarks on this clonotype: The antigen is not known.

Treatment meaning: roughly 10-day PBMC culture with coronavirus spike peptide pools or control peptides (ViraFEST assay). Expanded clonotypes were found by TCR sequencing after peptide-pool stimulation (ViraFEST). It was with roughly 10 IU/ml IL-2 and roughly 9.5 ug/ml peptide pools that more than 1.5 million PBMCs per well were cultured. Overall study findings and caveats: Median counts of SARS-CoV-2-reactive clonotypes increased from around 20 to 38; this difference was not significant.

CD4+ T cells that had been cultured provided DNA sequenced with the Oncomine TCR Beta short-read assay. TCRdb ran MiXCR on the PCR reads and lists one entry per CDR3 protein. The sample shows over 10,000 distinct CDR3 sequences, around 45% of them seen only once. CDR3 size: 14 residues. Germline V gives CDR1 MNHNS, CDR2 SASEGT. Deletions cut 1 base from V and 8 bases from J, with 9 bases between. The chain carries TRBV6-1 and TRBJ1-6; D gene uncertain. Sequenced material: CD4+ T cells from blood, cultured in vitro, taken after SARS-CoV-2 vaccination. This clonotype originated in a human donor who had recovered from COVID-19. The CDR3 protein is CASSEVWRDSPLHF. The CDR3 region has the DNA TGTGCCAGCAGTGAAGTCTGGAGGGATTCACCCCTCCACTTT.